The clone carrying this TCR beta chain showed up just a few times. Its antigen is not known. This sample was taken from a study of human T cells and chemical hapten exposure. General study results and limits: There were significantly more large CDR3 similarity clusters among expanded TCRs than among controls.

The time point here: patch test 1, 2 weeks after DPC sensitization. Treatment in this sample: therapeutic diphenylcyclopropenone sensitization with weekly scalp DPC. TCRdb ran MiXCR on the RACE reads and lists one entry per CDR3 protein. This sample has 380,000 or so distinct CDR3 sequences; 4.8% occur once, and the top ten carry about 2.2%. Material: whole blood, obtained in connection with sensitization to the hapten diphenylcyclopropenone (DPC). This clonotype originated in a woman between 45 and 65 years old with alopecia areata. Some clones in this sample may be carry-over from other donors' samples.

The CDR3 bases are TGTGCCAGCAGCTTTCGGCAGGGGGCTAATGAAAAACTGTTTTTT. It specifies CASSFRQGANEKLFF. This chain uses TRBV7-9 with TRBJ1-4; 7 bases map to TRBD1. With 3 bases clipped from V and 3 bases from J, the junction kept 4 bases outside the gene matches. The germline CDR1 and CDR2 sequences are SEHNR and FQNEAQ (reference sequence). This CDR3 is built from 15 residues.